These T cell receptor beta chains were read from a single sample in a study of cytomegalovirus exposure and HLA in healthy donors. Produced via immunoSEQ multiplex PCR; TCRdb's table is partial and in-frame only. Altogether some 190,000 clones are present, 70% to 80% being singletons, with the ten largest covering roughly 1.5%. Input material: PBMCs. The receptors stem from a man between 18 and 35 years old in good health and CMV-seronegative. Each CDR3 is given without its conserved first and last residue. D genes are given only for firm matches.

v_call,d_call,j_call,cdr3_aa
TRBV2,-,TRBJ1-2,ASSDASNYGYT
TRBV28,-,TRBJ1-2,ASSLSGGQDYGYT
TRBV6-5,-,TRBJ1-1,ASSYLYEAF
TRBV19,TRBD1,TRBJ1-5,ASTPGQGNQPQH
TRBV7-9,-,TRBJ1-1,SSSPYLVVWHTEAF
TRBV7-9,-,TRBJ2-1,ASSWAGESSYNEQF
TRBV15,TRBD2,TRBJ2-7,ATSRRGASGGGGDEQY
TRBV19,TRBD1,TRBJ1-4,ASLDRVGEKLF
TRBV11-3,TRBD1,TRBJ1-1,ASSPGQFDTEAF
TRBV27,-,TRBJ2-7,ASSPAGTFSYEQY
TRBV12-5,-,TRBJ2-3,ASAPSGTDTQY
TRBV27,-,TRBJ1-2,ASSGRRASSSNYGYT
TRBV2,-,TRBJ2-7,ASPGTGSEQY
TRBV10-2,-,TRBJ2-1,ASSTLINEQF
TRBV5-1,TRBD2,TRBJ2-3,ASSPLGGDTDTQY
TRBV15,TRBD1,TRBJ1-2,ATSRDKGAQFYGYT